The sequence of this T cell receptor (beta chain) was determined in a study of T cells after yellow fever vaccination. About the study: Any fraction with a low cell number was prepared using SMART-Seq v4 Ultra Low Input.

Only a few counts were recorded for this clonotype. Its antigen is not identified. Broader study findings: Contamination by abundant bulk-population clonotypes could be present in FACS-sorted repertoires. Most clones from primary vaccination were detected again post-booster (just over 95% CD4, roughly 91% CD8).

The study made its TCR cDNA through 5'RACE template switching. That step introduced a universal primer site along with UMIs. One entry per CDR3 protein results from TCRdb running MiXCR on the 5' RACE reads. The sample carries hundreds of thousands of distinct CDR3 sequences, roughly 8% recorded once. Trimming took 4 bases from V and 13 from J, leaving 14 bases between them. Germline assignment: CDR1 LGHDT and CDR2 YNNKEL (reference sequence). The length of the CDR3 is 13 residues. Sequences were derived from PBMCs, sampled around 45 days after the first yellow fever vaccination. The chain recombines TRBV3-1 with TRBJ1-6; a possible D gene is TRBD1 (5 bases). This receptor was taken from a young man who received the YFV17D yellow fever vaccine. Here the CDR3 DNA reads TGTGCCAGCAGCCTGGGACGTTCGGGGCCCCTCCACTTT. Its translation is CASSLGRSGPLHF.